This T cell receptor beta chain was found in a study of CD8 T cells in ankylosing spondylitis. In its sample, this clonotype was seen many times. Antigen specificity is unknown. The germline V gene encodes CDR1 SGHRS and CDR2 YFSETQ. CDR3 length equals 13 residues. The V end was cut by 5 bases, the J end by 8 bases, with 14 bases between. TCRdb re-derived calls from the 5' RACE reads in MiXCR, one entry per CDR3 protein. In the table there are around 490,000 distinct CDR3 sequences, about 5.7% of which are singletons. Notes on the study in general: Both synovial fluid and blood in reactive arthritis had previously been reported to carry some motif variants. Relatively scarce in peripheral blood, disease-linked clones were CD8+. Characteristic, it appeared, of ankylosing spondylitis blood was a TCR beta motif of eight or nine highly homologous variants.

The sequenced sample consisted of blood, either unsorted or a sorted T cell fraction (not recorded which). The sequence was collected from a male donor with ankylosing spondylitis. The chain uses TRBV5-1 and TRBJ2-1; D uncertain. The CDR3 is CASRPSTLDEQFF. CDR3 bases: TGCGCCAGCAGACCGAGCACCCTGGATGAGCAGTTCTTC. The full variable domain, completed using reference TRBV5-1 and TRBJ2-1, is KAGVTQTPRYLIKTRGQQVTLSCSPISGHRSVSWYQQTPGQGLQFLFEYFSETQRNKGNFPGRFSGRQFSNSRSEMNVSTLELGDSALYLCASRPSTLDEQFFGPGTRLTVL.